This T cell receptor (beta chain) was sequenced during a study of cytomegalovirus exposure and HLA in healthy donors (dated by TCRdb to 2015 to 2018). Regarding the complete study: According to a later analysis, the roughly 130 validation repertoires were produced on the same platform as the 666 repertoires of the first cohort. The study was designed to test whether signatures of past pathogen exposure could be identified by cataloging public T cell receptors. Along with the roughly 700-subject first cohort, a separate validation cohort of roughly 110 different subjects was used. To predict cytomegalovirus infection status, the study brought together high-throughput TCR immunosequencing, statistical association of individual TCRs with disease status, and machine learning. The paper as a whole reports these results and caveats: According to the authors, the approach could potentially be generalized to other disease states and immunological phenotypes. A total of fewer than 200 TCR beta chains were listed by the study as associated with cytomegalovirus. Cytomegalovirus status was reported to be diagnosed by the classifier with high specificity and sensitivity in both the original and validation cohorts. All 130 or so repertoires were used to score co-occurrence in the validation cohort in a later analysis, because that analysis had no HLA typing for the cohort. Across donors, most TCR sequences were observed very rarely, whereas some public TCRs were present in many individuals. Subsequent analysis determined that TCRs grouped into clusters in the first cohort also showed a tendency toward co-occurrence across the roughly 110 validation repertoires, and 94% of cluster scores exceeded 0. A few of the identified cytomegalovirus-associated TCR beta chains were confirmed in vitro to be specific for cytomegalovirus antigens.

Trimming costs V 1 base and J 8 bases, and their ends lie 13 bases apart. The CDR3 contains 15 residues, cysteine and phenylalanine counted. Left in the record is the CDR3 DNA by itself, 45 bases read in frame from the first base. Taken from the germline V gene (reference sequence), the CDR1 and CDR2 loops are SGHKS and YYEKEE. For this clone: The clone's antigen remains unknown. Base qualities are not at hand, and no much larger clone is one base apart.

The library was generated by the immunoSEQ multiplex PCR assay. The source study handled its data this way. To diagnose cytomegalovirus status from the catalog of TCR beta chain sequences, a statistical classification framework was built. TCRdb retrieved this table from immuneACCESS and kept in-frame rearrangements only. Not all clones are present; in checked studies, unresolved V genes account for under half, and no reason is known for the remainder. D and trimming were read from the DNA, whereas the V and J calls and clone size are those reported in that table. A total of hundreds of thousands of clones appear in this sample, 80% to 90% of them only once. The ten top clones hold over 0.75% of the sample. Separate from the approximately 700-subject first cohort, the validation cohort of over 90 subjects was the group to which the donors belonged.

The sequenced material came from PBMCs. This sequence uses TRBV5-5 and TRBJ1-6, with the D gene uncertain. This clonotype originated in a woman aged 18-29 years in good health and CMV-seronegative. Read as DNA, the sequence is TGTGCCAGCAGCTTGAAGCCGTCTACGGATTCACCCCTCCACTTT. Translated, it reads CASSLKPSTDSPLHF.